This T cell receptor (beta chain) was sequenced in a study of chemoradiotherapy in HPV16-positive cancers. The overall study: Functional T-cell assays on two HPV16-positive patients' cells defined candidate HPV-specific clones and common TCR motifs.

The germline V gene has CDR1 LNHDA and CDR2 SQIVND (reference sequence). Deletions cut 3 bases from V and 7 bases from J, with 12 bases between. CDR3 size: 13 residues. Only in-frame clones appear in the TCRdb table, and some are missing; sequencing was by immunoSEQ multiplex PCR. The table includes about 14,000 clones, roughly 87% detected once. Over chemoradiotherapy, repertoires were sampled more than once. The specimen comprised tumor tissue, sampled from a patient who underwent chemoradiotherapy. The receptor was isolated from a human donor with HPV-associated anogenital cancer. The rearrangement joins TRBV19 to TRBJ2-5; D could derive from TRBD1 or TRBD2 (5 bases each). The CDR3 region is CASSIGTEGTQYF. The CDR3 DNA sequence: TGTGCCAGTAGTATCGGGACCGAAGGGACCCAGTACTTC.